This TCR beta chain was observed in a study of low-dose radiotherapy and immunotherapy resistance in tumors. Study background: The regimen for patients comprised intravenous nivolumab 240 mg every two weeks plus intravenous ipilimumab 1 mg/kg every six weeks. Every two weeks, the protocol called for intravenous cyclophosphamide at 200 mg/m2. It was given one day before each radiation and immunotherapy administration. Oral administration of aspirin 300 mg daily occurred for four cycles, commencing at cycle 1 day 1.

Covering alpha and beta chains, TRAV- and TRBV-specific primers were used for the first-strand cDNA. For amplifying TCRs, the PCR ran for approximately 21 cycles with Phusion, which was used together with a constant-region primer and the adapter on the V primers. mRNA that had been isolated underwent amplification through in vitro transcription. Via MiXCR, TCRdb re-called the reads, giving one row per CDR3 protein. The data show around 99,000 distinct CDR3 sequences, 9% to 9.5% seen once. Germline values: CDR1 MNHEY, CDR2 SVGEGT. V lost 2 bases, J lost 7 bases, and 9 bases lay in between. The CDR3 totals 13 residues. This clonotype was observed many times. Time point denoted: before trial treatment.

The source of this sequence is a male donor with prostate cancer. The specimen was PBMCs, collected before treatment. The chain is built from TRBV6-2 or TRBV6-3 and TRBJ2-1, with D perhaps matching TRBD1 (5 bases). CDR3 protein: CASSYGANNEQFF. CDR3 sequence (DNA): TGTGCCAGCAGTTACGGGGCTAATAATGAGCAGTTCTTC.